The clone carrying this TCR beta chain was counted between two and nine times. What it binds is not known. This entry comes from a study of T-cell reconstitution after alpha-beta-depleted transplantation in children. The CDR3 spans 13 residues. Trimming stripped 3 bases from V and 5 bases from J, with 9 bases between. Looked up from germline, CDR1 is SGDLS and CDR2 is YYNGEE. The authors prepared the TCRbeta library with unique molecular identifiers. MiXCR, applied by TCRdb to the PCR reads, yields one record per CDR3 protein. The table includes 750,000 to 950,000 distinct CDR3 sequences, about 15% detected once. Whole-study findings and limits: At around two months after transplant, the alpha-beta T cells were reportedly derived from several hundred expanded clones that came from non-depleted graft cells. Among T cells one year after transplant, newly produced cells accounted for most counts and diversity. High day-60 TCRbeta diversity in some patients came from surviving recipient T cells and thymic progenitors.

The sample here was PBMCs, mostly from graft donor cells, taken 360 days after TCRalphabeta/CD19-depleted stem cell transplant. The TCR was taken from a male patient between 10 and 17 years old who had a stem cell transplant for acute lymphoblastic leukemia, so the T cells may come from the graft donor. The chain is built from TRBV9 and TRBJ2-1; maybe TRBD2 (6 bases). The CDR3 nucleotides read TGTGCCAGCAGCGGGTGGGGGGACAATGAGCAGTTCTTC. Encoded protein: CASSGWGDNEQFF.